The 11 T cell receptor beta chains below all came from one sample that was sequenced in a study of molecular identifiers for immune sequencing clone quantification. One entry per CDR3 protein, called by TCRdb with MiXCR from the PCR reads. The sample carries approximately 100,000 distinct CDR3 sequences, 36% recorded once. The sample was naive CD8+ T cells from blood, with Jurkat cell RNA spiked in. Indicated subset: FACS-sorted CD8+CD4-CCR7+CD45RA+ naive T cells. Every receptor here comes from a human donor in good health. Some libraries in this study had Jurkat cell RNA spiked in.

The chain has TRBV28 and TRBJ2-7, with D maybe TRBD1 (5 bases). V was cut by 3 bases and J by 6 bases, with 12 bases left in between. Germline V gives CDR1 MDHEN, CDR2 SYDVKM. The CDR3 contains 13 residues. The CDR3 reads CASSFLGVFEQYF. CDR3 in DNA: TGTGCCAGCAGTTTCTTAGGGGTGTTCGAGCAGTACTTC.

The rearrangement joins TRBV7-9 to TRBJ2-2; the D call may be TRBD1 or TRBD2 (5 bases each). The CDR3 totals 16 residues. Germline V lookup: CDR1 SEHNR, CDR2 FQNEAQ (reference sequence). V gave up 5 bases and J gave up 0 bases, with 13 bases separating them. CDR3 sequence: CASSPIGATNTGELFF. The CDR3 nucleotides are TGTGCCAGCAGCCCCATCGGGGCCACGAACACCGGGGAGCTGTTTTTT.

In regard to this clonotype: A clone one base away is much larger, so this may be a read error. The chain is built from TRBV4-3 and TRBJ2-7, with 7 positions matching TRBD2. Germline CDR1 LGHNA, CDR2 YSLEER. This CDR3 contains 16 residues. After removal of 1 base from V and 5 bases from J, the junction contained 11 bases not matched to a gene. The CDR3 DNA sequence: TGCGCCAGCAGCCAAGCCCACACCGGGACTATGAACGAGCAGTACTTC. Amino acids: CASSQAHTGTMNEQYF.

The DNA for the CDR3 is TGCGCCAGCAGCCAAGAGAGGATTAGGGTCAATGAGCAGTTCTTC. Protein sequence: CASSQERIRVNEQFF. J is TRBJ2-1 and V is TRBV4-3; D gene unclear. The CDR3 length is 15 residues. Per germline, CDR1 LGHNA and CDR2 YSLEER. V lost 0 bases and J lost 6, with 12 bases in between.

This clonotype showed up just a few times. The DNA of the CDR3 is TGTGCCAGCAGTTTAGTGGGGGACGAGCAGTACTTC. It translates to CASSLVGDEQYF. The chain combines TRBV28 with TRBJ2-7, with D perhaps being TRBD1 or TRBD2 (5 bases each). CDR1 MDHEN and CDR2 SYDVKM come from the germline V gene. This CDR3 comprises 12 residues. The ends were cut back, 2 bases at V and 5 bases at J, with 7 bases in the middle. The full variable domain, in which reference TRBV28 and TRBJ2-7 provide the parts outside the CDR3, is DVKVTQSSRYLVKRTGEKVFLECVQDMDHENMFWYRQDPGLGLRLIYFSYDVKMKEKGDIPEGYSVSREKKERFSLILESASTNQTSMYLCASSLVGDEQYFGPGTRLTVT.

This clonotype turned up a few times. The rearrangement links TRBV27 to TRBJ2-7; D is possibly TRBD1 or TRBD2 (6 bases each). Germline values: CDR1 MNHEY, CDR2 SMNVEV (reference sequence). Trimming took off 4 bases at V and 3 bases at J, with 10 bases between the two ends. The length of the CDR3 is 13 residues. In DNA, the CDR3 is TGTGCCAGCAGTTGGGGGGCGAGCTACGAGCAGTACTTC. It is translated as CASSWGASYEQYF.

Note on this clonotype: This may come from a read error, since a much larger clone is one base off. The CDR3 spells CASGLWAGDTQYF. Written as DNA, the CDR3 is TGTGCCAGCGGTTTATGGGCCGGAGATACGCAGTATTTT. The chain employs TRBV28 and TRBJ2-3, with unresolved D. The CDR3 has 13 amino acids. Germline CDR1 reads MDHEN; CDR2 reads SYDVKM.

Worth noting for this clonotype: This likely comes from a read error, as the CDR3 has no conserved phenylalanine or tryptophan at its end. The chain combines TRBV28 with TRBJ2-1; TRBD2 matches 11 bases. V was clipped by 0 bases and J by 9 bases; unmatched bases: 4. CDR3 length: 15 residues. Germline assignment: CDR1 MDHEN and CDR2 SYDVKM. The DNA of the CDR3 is TGTGCCAGCAGTTTATGGGCTAGCGGGAGGTCTGAGCAGTTCCTC. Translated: CASSLWASGRSEQFL.

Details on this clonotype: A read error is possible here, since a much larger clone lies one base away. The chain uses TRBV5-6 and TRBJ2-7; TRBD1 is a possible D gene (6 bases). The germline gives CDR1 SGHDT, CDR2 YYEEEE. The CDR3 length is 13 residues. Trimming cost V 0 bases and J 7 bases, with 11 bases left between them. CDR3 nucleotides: TGTGCCAGCAGCTTGGGGGGGCAAAGGGAGCAGTACTTC. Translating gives CASSLGGQREQYF.

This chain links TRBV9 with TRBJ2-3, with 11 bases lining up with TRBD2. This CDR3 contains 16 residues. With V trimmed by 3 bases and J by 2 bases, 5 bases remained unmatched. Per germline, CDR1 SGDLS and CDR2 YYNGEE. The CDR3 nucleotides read TGTGCCAGCAGCGCCACGGGACTAGCGGCCACAGATACGCAGTATTTT. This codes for CASSATGLAATDTQYF.

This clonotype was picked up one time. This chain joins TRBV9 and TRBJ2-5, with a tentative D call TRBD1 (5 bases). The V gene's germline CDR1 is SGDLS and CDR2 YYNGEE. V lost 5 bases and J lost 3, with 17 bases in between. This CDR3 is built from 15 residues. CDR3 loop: CASRSGKGGKETQYF. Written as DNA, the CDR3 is TGTGCCAGCAGGTCAGGGAAGGGTGGCAAAGAGACCCAGTACTTC.